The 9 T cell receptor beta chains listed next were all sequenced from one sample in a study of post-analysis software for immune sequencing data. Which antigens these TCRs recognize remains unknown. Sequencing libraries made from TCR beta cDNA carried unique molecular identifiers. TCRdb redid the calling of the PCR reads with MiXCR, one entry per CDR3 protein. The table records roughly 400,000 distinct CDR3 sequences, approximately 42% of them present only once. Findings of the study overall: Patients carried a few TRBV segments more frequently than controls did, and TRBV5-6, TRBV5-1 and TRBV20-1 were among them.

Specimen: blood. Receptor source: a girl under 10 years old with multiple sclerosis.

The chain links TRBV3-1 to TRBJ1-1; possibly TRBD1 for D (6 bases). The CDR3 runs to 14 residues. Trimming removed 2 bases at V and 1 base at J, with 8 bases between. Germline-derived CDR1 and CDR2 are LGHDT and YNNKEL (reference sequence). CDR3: CASSQSDRNTEAFF. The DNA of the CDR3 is TGTGCCAGCAGCCAATCGGACAGGAACACTGAAGCTTTCTTT.

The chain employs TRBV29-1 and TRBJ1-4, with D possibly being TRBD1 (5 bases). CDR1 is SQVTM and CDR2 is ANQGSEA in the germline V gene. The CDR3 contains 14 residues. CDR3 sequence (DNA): TGCGCCCGGTATATTTGGGACTGCGAGGGAAAACTGTTTTTT. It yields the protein CARYIWDCEGKLFF.

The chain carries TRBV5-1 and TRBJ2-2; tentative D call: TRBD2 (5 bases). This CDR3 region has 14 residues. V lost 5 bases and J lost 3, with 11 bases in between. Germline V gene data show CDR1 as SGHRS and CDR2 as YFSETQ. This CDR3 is CASRSRGDTGELFF. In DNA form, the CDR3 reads TGCGCCAGCAGGTCCCGGGGTGACACCGGGGAGCTGTTTTTT.

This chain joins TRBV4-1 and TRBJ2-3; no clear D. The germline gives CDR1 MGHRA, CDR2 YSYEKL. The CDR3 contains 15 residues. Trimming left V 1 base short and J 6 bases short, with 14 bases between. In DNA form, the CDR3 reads TGCGCCAGCAGCCAAGTAAGGACGGCGGATGATACGCAGTATTTT. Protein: CASSQVRTADDTQYF.

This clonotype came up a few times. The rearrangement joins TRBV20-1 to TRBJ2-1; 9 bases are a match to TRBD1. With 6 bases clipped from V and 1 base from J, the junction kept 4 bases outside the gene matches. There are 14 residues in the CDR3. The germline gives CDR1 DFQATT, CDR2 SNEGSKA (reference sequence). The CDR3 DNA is TGCAGTGCGTACAGGGGGCTTTCCTACAATGAGCAGTTCTTC. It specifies CSAYRGLSYNEQFF.

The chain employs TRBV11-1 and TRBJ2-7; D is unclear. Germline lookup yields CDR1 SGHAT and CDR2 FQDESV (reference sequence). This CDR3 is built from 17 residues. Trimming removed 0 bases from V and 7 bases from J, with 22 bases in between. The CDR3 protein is CASSLASGISPLEEQYF. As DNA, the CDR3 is TGTGCCAGCAGCTTAGCGTCTGGAATTTCCCCCCTAGAGGAGCAGTACTTC.

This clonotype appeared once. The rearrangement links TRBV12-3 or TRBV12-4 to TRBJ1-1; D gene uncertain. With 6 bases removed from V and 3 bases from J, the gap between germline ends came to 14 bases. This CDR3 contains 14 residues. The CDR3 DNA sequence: TGTGCCAGCAGCAAGGGTAAAGGGCACACTGAAGCTTTCTTT. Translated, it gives CASSKGKGHTEAFF.

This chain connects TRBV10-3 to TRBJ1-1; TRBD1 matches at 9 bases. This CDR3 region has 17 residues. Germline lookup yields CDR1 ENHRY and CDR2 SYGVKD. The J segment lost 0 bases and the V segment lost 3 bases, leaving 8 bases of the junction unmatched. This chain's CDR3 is CAISEGGQGPMNTEAFF. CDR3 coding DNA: TGTGCCATCAGTGAAGGTGGACAGGGGCCCATGAACACTGAAGCTTTCTTT.

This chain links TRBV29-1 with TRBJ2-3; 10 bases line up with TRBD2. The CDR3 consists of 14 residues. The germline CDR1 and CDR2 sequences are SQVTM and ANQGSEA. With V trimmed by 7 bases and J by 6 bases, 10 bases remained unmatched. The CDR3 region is CSAPKAGGPDTQYF. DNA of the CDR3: TGCAGCGCCCCGAAAGCGGGGGGGCCGGATACGCAGTATTTT.